This T cell receptor (beta chain) was documented in a study of T cell responses to AZD1222 COVID-19 vaccine. General study points: Donors in the cohort were predominantly white British and more often female, and clonal diversity was possibly underestimated. Increases in Spike-specific TCR breadth and depth were seen after two AZD1222 doses. Spike was spanned by vaccine-associated CD4 TCRs, which were dominant at 160-218 and 743-854.

Libraries were prepared by immunoSEQ multiplex PCR; TCRdb keeps only in-frame clonotypes and omits some of them. The sample comprises 150,000 or so clones, roughly nine tenths of which are singletons, and roughly 1.2% rests with the top ten. The V gene end was trimmed by 6 bases and the J gene end by 3 bases; junction bases not matched to a gene: 9. Germline CDR1 reads SNHLY; CDR2 reads FYNNEI. This CDR3 has 16 residues. Recipients boosted at about 4 weeks or about 12 weeks are pooled. Of note for this clone: Antigen specificity is unknown.

This receptor was taken from an adult who received the AZD1222 COVID-19 vaccine. The specimen was peripheral blood, collected 28 days after the second AZD1222 dose. This chain links TRBV2 with TRBJ2-1, with 9 positions matching TRBD2. This CDR3 is CASSPTSGHIYNEQFF. The CDR3, as DNA: TGTGCCAGCAGCCCGACTAGCGGTCATATCTACAATGAGCAGTTCTTC.